The clone carrying this T cell receptor beta chain was seen repeatedly, ten times or more. This sample is part of a study of human T cells and chemical hapten exposure. Study at large: The study sensitized with 2% DPC on an approximately 2 cm by approximately 2 cm patch of upper inner arm skin. Affected patients, primarily female, had alopecia areata, totalis or universalis.

TCRdb analysed the RACE reads with MiXCR anew, one entry per CDR3 protein. The table records a few hundred thousand distinct CDR3 sequences, approximately 5% of them present only once. Noted time point: patch test 1, 2 weeks after DPC sensitization. Stated treatment: therapeutic diphenylcyclopropenone sensitization with weekly scalp DPC. Prior to each patch test being applied, blood was drawn. Trimming shortened V by 4 bases and J by 3 bases, and 11 bases separated the two germline ends. CDR1 MNHEY and CDR2 SVGAGI come from the germline V gene. CDR3 size: 14 residues. The gene calls are TRBV6-5 and TRBJ2-3, with D perhaps given as TRBD1 or TRBD2 (5 bases each). Sequencing used whole blood, obtained in connection with sensitization to the hapten diphenylcyclopropenone (DPC). The receptor's source is a woman aged 50 to 60 with alopecia areata. Some clones in this sample may be carry-over from other donors' samples. Here the CDR3 DNA reads TGTGCCAGCAGTTCCATAGGGGAGACAGATACGCAGTATTTT. Its translation is CASSSIGETDTQYF.